What follows describes a single T cell receptor (beta chain). Original analysis: The assay estimated nucleated cells by amplifying reference gene primers. Sequenced by immunoSEQ multiplex PCR; TCRdb stores in-frame clones only, minus some. V and J calls and clone size are those listed in that table; D and trimming were worked out from the DNA. The sample records roughly 110,000 clones, about 91% being singletons. The CDR3 loop spans 13 amino acids. Looked up from germline, CDR1 is SGHDT and CDR2 is YYEEEE. V lost 4 bases and J lost 2, with 9 bases in between. The sample comes from a study of blood T cell repertoires in COVID-19. The wider study: COVID-19 samples from acute and convalescent phases originated in the United States, Italy and Spain. PBMCs, B-cell-depleted T cells, or T cells were the source of the cDNA or gDNA that made up the material.

Sequenced material: peripheral blood. This TCR derives from a man aged 50 to 59 with active or convalescent COVID-19. This chain joins TRBV5-6 and TRBJ1-2; no definite D call. Written as DNA, the CDR3 is TGTGCCAGCAGCCCCACACTAAACTATGGCTACACCTTC. It is translated as CASSPTLNYGYTF.